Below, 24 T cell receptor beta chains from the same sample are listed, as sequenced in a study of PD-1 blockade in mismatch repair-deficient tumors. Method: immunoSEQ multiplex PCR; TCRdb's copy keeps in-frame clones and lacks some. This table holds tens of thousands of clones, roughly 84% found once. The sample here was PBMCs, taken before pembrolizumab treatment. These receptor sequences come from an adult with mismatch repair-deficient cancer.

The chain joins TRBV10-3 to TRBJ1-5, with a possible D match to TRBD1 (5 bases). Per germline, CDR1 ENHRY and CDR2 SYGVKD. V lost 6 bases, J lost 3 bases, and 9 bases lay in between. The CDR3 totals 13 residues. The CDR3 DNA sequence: TGTGCCATCAGACCGGACAACAATCAGCCCCAGCATTTT. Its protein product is CAIRPDNNQPQHF.

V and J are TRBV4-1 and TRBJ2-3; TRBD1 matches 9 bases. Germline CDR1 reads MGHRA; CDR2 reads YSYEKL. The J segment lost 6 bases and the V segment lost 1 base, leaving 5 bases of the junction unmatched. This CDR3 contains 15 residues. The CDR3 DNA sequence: TGCGCCAGCAGCCAAGCCGGGACAGGGTGGGATACGCAGTATTTT. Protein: CASSQAGTGWDTQYF.

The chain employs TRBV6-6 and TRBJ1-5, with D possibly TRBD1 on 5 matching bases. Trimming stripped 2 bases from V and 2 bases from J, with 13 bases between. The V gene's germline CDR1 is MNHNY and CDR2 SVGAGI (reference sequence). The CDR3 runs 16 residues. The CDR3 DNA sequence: TGTGCCAGCAGTTACCCCCCAGGGTCTGGCAATCAGCCCCAGCATTTT. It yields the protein CASSYPPGSGNQPQHF.

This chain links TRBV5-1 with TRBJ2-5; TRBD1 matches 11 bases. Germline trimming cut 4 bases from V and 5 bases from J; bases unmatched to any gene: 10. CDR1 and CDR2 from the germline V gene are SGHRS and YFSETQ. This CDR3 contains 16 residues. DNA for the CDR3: TGCGCCAGCAGCGCCGGGACAGGGGGTTCTTGGGAGACCCAGTACTTC. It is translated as CASSAGTGGSWETQYF.

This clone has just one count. DNA of the CDR3: TGTGCCAGCAGTTTGCTCCTTCTAGCGGGAGGGCCTGGTGAGCAGTTCTTC. Translated, it gives CASSLLLLAGGPGEQFF. The gene calls are TRBV28 and TRBJ2-1; 12 bases agree with TRBD2. This CDR3 has 17 residues. The trim removed 3 bases at V and 9 bases at J, leaving 12 bases unmatched. Germline-derived CDR1 and CDR2 are MDHEN and SYDVKM.

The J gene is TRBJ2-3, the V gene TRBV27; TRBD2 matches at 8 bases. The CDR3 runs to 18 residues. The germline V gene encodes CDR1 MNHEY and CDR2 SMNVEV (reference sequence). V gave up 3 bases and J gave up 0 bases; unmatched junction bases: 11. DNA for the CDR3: TGTGCCAGCAGTTTCGACGGGGGGGATCGTACTAGCACAGATACGCAGTATTTT. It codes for CASSFDGGDRTSTDTQYF.

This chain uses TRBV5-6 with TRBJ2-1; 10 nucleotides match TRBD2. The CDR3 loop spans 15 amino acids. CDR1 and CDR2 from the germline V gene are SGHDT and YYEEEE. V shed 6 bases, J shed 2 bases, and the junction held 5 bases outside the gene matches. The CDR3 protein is CASTSLAGTYNEQFF. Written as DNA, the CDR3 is TGTGCCAGCACCTCACTAGCGGGAACCTACAATGAGCAGTTCTTC.

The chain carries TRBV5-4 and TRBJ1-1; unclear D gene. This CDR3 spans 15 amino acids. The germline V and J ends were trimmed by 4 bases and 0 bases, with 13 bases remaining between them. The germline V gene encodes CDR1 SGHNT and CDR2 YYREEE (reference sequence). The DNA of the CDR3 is TGTGCCAGCAGCCAAATGGGAGATTTGAACACTGAAGCTTTCTTT. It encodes CASSQMGDLNTEAFF.

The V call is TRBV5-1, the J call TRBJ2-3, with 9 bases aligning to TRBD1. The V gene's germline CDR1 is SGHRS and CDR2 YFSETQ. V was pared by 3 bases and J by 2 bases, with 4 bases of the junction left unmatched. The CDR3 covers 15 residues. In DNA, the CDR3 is TGCGCCAGCAGCTCGGGACAGGGTGCCACAGATACGCAGTATTTT. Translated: CASSSGQGATDTQYF.

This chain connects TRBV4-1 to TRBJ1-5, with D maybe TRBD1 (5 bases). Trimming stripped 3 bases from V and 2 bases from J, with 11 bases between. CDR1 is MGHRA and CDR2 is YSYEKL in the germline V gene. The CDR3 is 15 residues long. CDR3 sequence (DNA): TGCGCCAGCAGCCAGGGAGGGGTTGGCAATCAGCCCCAGCATTTT. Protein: CASSQGGVGNQPQHF.

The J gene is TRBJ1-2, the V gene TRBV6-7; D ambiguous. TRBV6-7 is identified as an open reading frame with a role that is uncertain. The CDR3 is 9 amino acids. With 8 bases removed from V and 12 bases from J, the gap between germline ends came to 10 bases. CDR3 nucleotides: TGTGCCAGCTTAGTTCTGGACACCTTC. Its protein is CASLVLDTF.

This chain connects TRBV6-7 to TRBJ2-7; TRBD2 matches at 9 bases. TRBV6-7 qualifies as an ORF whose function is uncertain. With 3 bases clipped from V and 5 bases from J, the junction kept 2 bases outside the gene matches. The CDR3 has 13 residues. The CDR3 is CASSYKREDEQYF. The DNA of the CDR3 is TGTGCCAGCAGTTATAAGCGGGAGGACGAGCAGTACTTC.

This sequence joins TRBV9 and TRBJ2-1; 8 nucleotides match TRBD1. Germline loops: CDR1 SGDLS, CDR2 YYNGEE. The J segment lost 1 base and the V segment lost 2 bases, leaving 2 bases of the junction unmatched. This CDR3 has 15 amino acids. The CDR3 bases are TGTGCCAGCAGCGTGACAGGGGATTCCTACAATGAGCAGTTCTTC. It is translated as CASSVTGDSYNEQFF.

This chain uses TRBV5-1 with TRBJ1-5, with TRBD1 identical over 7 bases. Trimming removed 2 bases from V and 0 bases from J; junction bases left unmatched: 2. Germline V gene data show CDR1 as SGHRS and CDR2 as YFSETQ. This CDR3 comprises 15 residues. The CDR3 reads CASSFGTASNQPQHF. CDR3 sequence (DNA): TGCGCCAGCAGCTTCGGGACAGCTAGCAATCAGCCCCAGCATTTT.

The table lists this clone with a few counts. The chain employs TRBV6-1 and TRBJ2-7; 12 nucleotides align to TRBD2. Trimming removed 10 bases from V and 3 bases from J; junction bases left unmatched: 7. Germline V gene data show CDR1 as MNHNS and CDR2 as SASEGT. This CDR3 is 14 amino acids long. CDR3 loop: CATRLAGDGYEQYF. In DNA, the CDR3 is TGTGCCACCAGACTAGCGGGAGACGGCTACGAGCAGTACTTC.

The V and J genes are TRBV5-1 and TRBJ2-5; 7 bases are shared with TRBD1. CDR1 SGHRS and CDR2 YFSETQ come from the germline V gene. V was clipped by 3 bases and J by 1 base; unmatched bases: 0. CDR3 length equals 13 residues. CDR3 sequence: CASSWDSQETQYF. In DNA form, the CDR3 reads TGCGCCAGCAGCTGGGACAGCCAAGAGACCCAGTACTTC.

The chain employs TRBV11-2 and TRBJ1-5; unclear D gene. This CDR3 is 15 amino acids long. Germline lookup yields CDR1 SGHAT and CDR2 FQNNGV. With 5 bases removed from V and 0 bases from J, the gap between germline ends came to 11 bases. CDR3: CASSTDGNSNQPQHF. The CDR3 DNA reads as TGTGCCAGCAGCACCGACGGGAATAGCAATCAGCCCCAGCATTTT.

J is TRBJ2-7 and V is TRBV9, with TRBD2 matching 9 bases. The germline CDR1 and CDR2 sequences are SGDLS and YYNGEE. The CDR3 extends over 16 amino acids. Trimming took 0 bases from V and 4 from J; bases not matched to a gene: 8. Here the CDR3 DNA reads TGTGCCAGCAGCGTAGGGGGTACTAGCGGGTATTACGAGCAGTACTTC. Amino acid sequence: CASSVGGTSGYYEQYF.

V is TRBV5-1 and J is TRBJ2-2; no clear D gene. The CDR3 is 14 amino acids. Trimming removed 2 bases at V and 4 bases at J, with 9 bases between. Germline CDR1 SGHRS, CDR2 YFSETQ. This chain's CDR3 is CASSFAGITGELFF. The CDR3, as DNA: TGCGCCAGCAGCTTCGCAGGAATCACCGGGGAGCTGTTTTTT.

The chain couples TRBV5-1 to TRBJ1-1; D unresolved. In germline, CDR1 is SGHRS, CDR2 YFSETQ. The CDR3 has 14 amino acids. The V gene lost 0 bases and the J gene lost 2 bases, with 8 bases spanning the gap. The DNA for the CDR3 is TGCGCCAGCAGCTTGGACACCGATAACACTGAAGCTTTCTTT. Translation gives CASSLDTDNTEAFF.

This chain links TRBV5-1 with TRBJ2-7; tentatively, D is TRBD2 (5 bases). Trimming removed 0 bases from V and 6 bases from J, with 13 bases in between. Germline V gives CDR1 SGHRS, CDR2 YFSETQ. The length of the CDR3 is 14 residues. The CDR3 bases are TGCGCCAGCAGCTTGGTTCCAGGAGGACCCGAGCAGTACTTC. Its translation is CASSLVPGGPEQYF.

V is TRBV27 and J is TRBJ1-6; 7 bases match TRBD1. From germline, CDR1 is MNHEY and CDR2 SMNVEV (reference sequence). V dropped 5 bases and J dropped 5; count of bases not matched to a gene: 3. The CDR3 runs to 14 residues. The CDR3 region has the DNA TGTGCCAGCAGTGGGACAGTTAATAATTCACCCCTCCACTTT. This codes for CASSGTVNNSPLHF.

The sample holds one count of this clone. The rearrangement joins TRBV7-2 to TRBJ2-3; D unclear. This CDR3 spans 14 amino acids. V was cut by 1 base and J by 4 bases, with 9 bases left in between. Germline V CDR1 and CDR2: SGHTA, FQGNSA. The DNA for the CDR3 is TGTGCCAGCAGCTTAGGAACTACTCCAGATACGCAGTATTTT. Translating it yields CASSLGTTPDTQYF.

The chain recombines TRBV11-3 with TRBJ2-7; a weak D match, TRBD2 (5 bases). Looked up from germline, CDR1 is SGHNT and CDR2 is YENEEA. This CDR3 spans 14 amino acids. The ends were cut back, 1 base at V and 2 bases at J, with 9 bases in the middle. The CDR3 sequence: CASSLVASTYEQYF. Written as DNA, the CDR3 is TGTGCCAGCAGCTTAGTAGCGAGTACCTACGAGCAGTACTTC. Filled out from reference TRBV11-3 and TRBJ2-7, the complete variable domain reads EAGVVQSPRYKIIEKKQPVAFWCNPISGHNTLYWYLQNLGQGPELLIRYENEEAVDDSQLPKDRFSAERLKGVDSTLKIQPAELGDSAVYLCASSLVASTYEQYFGPGTRLTVT.